This entry describes one T cell receptor (beta chain). Antigen: not known. V was cut by 5 bases and J by 0 bases, with 5 bases left in between. The germline CDR1 and CDR2 sequences are SGDLS and YYNGEE. The CDR3 covers 12 residues. The sample comes from a study of T cell responses to AZD1222 COVID-19 vaccine. Clones were read by immunoSEQ multiplex PCR, and TCRdb kept only the in-frame ones, dropping some. This table has 100,000 to 150,000 clones, 75% to 90% appearing once. General study findings and limits: Reports indicate that nearly half of spike-specific TCRs are directed at unmutated variant regions. Sampled repertoires all dated from after the peak T cell response.

The V gene is TRBV9, the J gene TRBJ1-1; D is undetermined. Sequencing used peripheral blood, obtained on day 0 of AZD1222 vaccination. The TCR comes from an adult in good health. Here the CDR3 reads CASREVNTEAFF. As DNA, the CDR3 is TGTGCCAGCAGGGAGGTGAACACTGAAGCTTTCTTT.